Below, one T cell receptor beta chain is given with its context. The source of the sample is a study of blood T cell repertoires in COVID-19. Germline V CDR1 and CDR2: MNHEY, SVGAGI. Trimming took off 0 bases at V and 1 base at J, with 9 bases between the two ends. CDR3 length: 15 amino acids. Seattle patient enrollment occurred during active infection, with longitudinal follow-up thereafter. The method was immunoSEQ multiplex PCR; TCRdb's version includes in-frame clones alone and lacks a portion of them. The table lists 450,000 or so clones, around 90% of them singletons. The V and J genes are TRBV6-5 and TRBJ2-5, with D possibly TRBD1 on 6 matching bases. Sequences were obtained from peripheral blood. This TCR derives from a man aged 18 to 30 with COVID-19, enrolled during active disease. CDR3 region: CASSYSTTGQETQYF. The CDR3, as DNA: TGTGCCAGCAGTTACTCGACGACAGGCCAAGAGACCCAGTACTTC.